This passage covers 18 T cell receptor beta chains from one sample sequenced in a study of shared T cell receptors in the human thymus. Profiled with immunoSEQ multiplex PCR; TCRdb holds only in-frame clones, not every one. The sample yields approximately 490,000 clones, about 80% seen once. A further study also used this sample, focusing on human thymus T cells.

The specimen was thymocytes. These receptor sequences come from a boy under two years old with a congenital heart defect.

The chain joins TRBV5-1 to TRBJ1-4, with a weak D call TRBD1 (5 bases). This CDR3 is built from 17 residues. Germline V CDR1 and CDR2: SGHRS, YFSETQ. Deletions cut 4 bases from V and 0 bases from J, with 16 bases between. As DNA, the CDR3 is TGCGCCAGCAGCACCTCGCCCGGGACTCCAACTAATGAAAAACTGTTTTTT. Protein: CASSTSPGTPTNEKLFF.

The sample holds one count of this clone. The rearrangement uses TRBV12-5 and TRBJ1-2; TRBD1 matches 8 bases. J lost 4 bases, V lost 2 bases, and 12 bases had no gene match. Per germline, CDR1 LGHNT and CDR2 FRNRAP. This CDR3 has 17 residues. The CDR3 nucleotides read TGTGCTAGTGGTTTGACCCCCCCGGGACAGGTCTTCTATGGCTACACCTTC. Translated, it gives CASGLTPPGQVFYGYTF.

The CDR3 DNA reads as TGCGCCAGCAGCCAGGGCCGCAGGGGAAACGCTGAAGCTTTCTTT. Translated: CASSQGRRGNAEAFF. The chain couples TRBV5-1 to TRBJ1-1; TRBD1 might be the D (6 bases). V dropped 4 bases and J dropped 6 bases, with 19 bases sitting between them. CDR3 length: 15 amino acids. Germline values: CDR1 SGHRS, CDR2 YFSETQ.

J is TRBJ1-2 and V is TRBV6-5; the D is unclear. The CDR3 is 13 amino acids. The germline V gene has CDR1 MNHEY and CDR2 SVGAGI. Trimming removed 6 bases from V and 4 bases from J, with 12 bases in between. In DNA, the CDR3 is TGTGCCAGCAGGCACATGTACCTCTATGGCTACACCTTC. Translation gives CASRHMYLYGYTF.

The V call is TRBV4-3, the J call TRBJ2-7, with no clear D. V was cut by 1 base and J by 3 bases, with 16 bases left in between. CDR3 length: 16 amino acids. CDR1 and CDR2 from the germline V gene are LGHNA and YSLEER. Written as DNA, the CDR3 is TGCGCCAGCAGCCAAGGATTGGAGACTCTCAACTACGAGCAGTACTTC. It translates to CASSQGLETLNYEQYF.

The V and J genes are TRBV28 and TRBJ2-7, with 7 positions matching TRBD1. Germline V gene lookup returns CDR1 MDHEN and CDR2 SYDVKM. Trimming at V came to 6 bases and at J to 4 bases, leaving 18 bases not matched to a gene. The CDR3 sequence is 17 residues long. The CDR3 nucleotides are TGTGCCAGCAGCGATGACCTCCCGGGACAGAGACCATACGAGCAGTACTTC. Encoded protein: CASSDDLPGQRPYEQYF.

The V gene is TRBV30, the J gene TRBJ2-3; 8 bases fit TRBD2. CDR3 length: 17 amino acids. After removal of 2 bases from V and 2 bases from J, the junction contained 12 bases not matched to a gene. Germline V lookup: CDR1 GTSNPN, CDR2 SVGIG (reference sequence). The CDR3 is CAWSSTPLAASTDTQYF. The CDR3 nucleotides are TGTGCCTGGAGTTCCACCCCACTAGCGGCGTCCACAGATACGCAGTATTTT.

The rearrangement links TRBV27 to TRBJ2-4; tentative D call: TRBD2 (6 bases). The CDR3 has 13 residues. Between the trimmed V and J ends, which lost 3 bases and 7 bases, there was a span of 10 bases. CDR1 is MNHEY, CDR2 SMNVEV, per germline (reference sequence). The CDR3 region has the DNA TGTGCCAGCAGTTTCCGGACTAAGAACATTCAGTACTTC. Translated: CASSFRTKNIQYF.

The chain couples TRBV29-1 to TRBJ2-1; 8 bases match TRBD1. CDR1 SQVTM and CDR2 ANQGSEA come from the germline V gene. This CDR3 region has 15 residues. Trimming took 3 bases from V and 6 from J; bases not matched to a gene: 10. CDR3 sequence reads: CSVDEDRAGGNEQFF. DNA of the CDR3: TGCAGCGTTGACGAGGACAGGGCCGGTGGCAATGAGCAGTTCTTC.

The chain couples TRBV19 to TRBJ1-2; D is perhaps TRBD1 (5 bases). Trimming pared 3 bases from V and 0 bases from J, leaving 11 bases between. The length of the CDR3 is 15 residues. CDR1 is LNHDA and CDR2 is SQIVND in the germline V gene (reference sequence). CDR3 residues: CASSIKGFPNYGYTF. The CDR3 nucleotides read TGTGCCAGTAGTATTAAGGGGTTTCCTAACTATGGCTACACCTTC.

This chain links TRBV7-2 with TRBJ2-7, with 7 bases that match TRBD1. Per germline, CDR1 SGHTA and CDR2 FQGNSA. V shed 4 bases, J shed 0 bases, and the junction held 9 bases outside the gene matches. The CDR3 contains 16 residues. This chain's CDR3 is CASSSAGTASSYEQYF. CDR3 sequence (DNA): TGTGCCAGCAGCTCGGCTGGGACAGCGAGCTCCTACGAGCAGTACTTC.

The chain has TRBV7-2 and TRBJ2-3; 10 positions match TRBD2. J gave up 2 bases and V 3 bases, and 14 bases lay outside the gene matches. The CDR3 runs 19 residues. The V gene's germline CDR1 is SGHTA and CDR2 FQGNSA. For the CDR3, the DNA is TGTGCCAGCAGCTTGAGCTCTAGCGGGAGTAGGCGGGACACAGATACGCAGTATTTT. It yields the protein CASSLSSSGSRRDTDTQYF.

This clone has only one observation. The CDR3: CAWRAKGGGNQPQHF. CDR3 nucleotides: TGTGCCTGGAGAGCCAAGGGGGGGGGCAATCAGCCCCAGCATTTT. This rearrangement joins TRBV30 to TRBJ1-5; possible D gene TRBD1, 6 bases. The CDR3 loop spans 15 amino acids. Deletions cut 3 bases from V and 2 bases from J, with 14 bases between. Germline CDR1 and CDR2: GTSNPN and SVGIG (reference sequence). Supplemented by reference TRBV30 and TRBJ1-5, the full variable domain reads SQTIHQWPATLVQPVGSPLSLECTVEGTSNPNLYWYRQAAGRGLQLLFYSVGIGQISSEVPQNLSASRPQDRQFILSSKKLLLSDSGFYLCAWRAKGGGNQPQHFGDGTRLSIL.

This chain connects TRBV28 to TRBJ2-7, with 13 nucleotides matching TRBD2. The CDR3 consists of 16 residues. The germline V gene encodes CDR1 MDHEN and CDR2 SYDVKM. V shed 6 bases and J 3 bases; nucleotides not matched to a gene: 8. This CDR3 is CASRLGLAGRGYEQYF. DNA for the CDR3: TGTGCCAGCAGATTGGGACTAGCGGGACGAGGCTACGAGCAGTACTTC.

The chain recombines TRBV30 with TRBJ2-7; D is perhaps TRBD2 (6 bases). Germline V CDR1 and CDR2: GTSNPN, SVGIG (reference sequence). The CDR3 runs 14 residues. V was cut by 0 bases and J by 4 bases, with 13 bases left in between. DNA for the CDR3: TGTGCCTGGAGTGTACATGCGGGATCATACGAGCAGTACTTC. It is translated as CAWSVHAGSYEQYF. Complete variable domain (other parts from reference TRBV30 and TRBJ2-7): SQTIHQWPATLVQPVGSPLSLECTVEGTSNPNLYWYRQAAGRGLQLLFYSVGIGQISSEVPQNLSASRPQDRQFILSSKKLLLSDSGFYLCAWSVHAGSYEQYFGPGTRLTVT.

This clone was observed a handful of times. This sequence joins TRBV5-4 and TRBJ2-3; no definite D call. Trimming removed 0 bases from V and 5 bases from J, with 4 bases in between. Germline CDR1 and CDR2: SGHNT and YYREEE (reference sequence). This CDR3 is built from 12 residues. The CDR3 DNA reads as TGTGCCAGCAGCTTGGATATAGATACGCAGTATTTT. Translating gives CASSLDIDTQYF.

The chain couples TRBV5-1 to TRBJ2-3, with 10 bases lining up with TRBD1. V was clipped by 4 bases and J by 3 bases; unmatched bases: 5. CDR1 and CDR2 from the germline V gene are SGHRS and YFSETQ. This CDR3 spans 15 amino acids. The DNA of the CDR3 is TGCGCCAGCAGCCCGACAGGGGGCAGGACAGATACGCAGTATTTT. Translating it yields CASSPTGGRTDTQYF.

The CDR3, as DNA: TGCGCCAGCAGTCATGAGGAGACTAGCGGGAGAAATGAGCAGTTCTTC. This translates into CASSHEETSGRNEQFF. The gene calls are TRBV5-1 and TRBJ2-1, with 12 bases that match TRBD2. CDR1 is SGHRS and CDR2 is YFSETQ in the germline V gene. The CDR3 covers 16 residues. V dropped 5 bases and J dropped 7; count of bases not matched to a gene: 10.